Below are 29 T cell receptor beta chains sequenced from a single sample in a study of chemoradiotherapy in HPV16-positive cancers. The assay was immunoSEQ multiplex PCR, and TCRdb's table has in-frame clones only and misses some. The repertoire holds roughly 11,000 clones, with roughly 73% as singletons. The specimen was collected from a patient who underwent chemoradiotherapy. Source of these receptors: a human donor with HPV-associated anogenital cancer.

The chain is built from TRBV9 and TRBJ1-6; tentatively, D is TRBD1 (6 bases). This CDR3 has 12 residues. From germline, CDR1 is SGDLS and CDR2 YYNGEE. The V gene lost 3 bases and the J gene lost 9 bases, with 7 bases spanning the gap. The CDR3 nucleotides read TGTGCCAGCAGCGAGGGGGGTTCACCCCTCCACTTT. Translation: CASSEGGSPLHF.

This clone showed up just once. Germline is not matched at one junction end, which may reflect a read error. Other DNA sequences of this sample code for an identical CDR3. The chain carries TRBV30 and TRBJ2-5, with 10 bases lining up with TRBD2. The germline V gene encodes CDR1 GTSNPN and CDR2 SVGIG (reference sequence). CDR3 length equals 17 residues. CDR3 loop: CAWSRPNRASGGETQYF. In nucleotides, the CDR3 is TGCGCCTGGAGCAGACCCAACAGGGCTAGCGGGGGAGAGACCCAGTACTTC.

The CDR3 reads CASSPQGGGERGKNTEAFF. The CDR3 coding sequence is TGTGCCAGCAGCCCCCAGGGAGGCGGCGAAAGGGGTAAGAACACTGAAGCTTTCTTT. The chain uses TRBV4-2 and TRBJ1-1; TRBD1 is a possible D gene (5 bases). Germline V gene sequence: CDR1 LGHNA, CDR2 YNFKEQ. This CDR3 contains 19 residues. The ends were cut back, 4 bases at V and 1 base at J, with 25 bases in the middle.

V usage is TRBV29-1 and J usage is TRBJ1-4; TRBD1 might be the D (5 bases). Germline V gene data show CDR1 as SQVTM and CDR2 as ANQGSEA. The CDR3 is made up of 13 amino acids. The germline V and J ends were trimmed by 7 bases and 8 bases, with 17 bases remaining between them. CDR3 sequence: CSAGTRTGEKLFF. The CDR3 DNA reads TGCAGCGCCGGGACCCGGACGGGGGAAAAACTGTTTTTT.

V and J are TRBV19 and TRBJ1-4; D gene unclear. Trimming pared 6 bases from V and 0 bases from J, leaving 14 bases between. The germline gives CDR1 LNHDA, CDR2 SQIVND (reference sequence). The CDR3 spans 16 residues. The CDR3 protein is CASSPGGFATNEKLFF. Written as DNA, the CDR3 is TGTGCCAGTAGCCCTGGCGGTTTTGCAACTAATGAAAAACTGTTTTTT.

This clone was seen only a few times. In nucleotides, the CDR3 is TGTGCCGGGACGTTAGCGGGGGGGCCCACAGATACGCAGTATTTT. Translation: CAGTLAGGPTDTQYF. The chain links TRBV5-4 to TRBJ2-3; 11 positions match TRBD2. The junction had 9 bases not matched to a gene; V was cut back by 10 bases and J by 2 bases. Germline assignment: CDR1 SGHNT and CDR2 YYREEE (reference sequence). The CDR3 totals 15 residues.

The CDR3 loop is CASSENLRRQAFF. The CDR3 DNA sequence: TGTGCCAGCAGTGAGAATTTGCGGCGCCAAGCTTTCTTT. The chain has TRBV2 and TRBJ1-1; D is uncertain. Trimming took 3 bases from V and 9 from J, leaving 14 bases between them. CDR1 is SNHLY, CDR2 FYNNEI, per germline. The length of the CDR3 is 13 residues.

The rearrangement uses TRBV2 and TRBJ2-7; 7 positions match TRBD1. V was pared by 9 bases and J by 2 bases, with 10 bases of the junction left unmatched. The germline CDR1 and CDR2 sequences are SNHLY and FYNNEI. The CDR3 totals 14 residues. CDR3 sequence reads: CARGSRDSPYEQYF. The CDR3 bases are TGTGCCAGAGGCAGCCGGGACAGTCCCTACGAGCAGTACTTC.

In its sample, this clone was seen a few times. The chain has TRBV7-9 and TRBJ1-1; D possibly corresponds to TRBD1 (5 bases). The CDR3 consists of 11 residues. Trimming stripped 2 bases from V and 13 bases from J, with 11 bases between. CDR1 SEHNR and CDR2 FQNEAQ come from the germline V gene (reference sequence). Here the CDR3 DNA reads TGTGCCAGCAGCTTATACCAGCAGGGTTTCTTT. This sequence encodes CASSLYQQGFF.

The chain carries TRBV5-1 and TRBJ2-6; possibly TRBD1 for D (5 bases). CDR1 and CDR2 (germline): SGHRS, YFSETQ. The CDR3 is 17 amino acids. Trimming pared 1 base from V and 0 bases from J, leaving 11 bases between. The CDR3 bases are TGCGCCAGCAGCTTGTCAATAGGGGCCTCTGGGGCCAACGTCCTGACTTTC. This gives the protein CASSLSIGASGANVLTF.

J is TRBJ1-4 and V is TRBV6-1, with no clear D. Between the trimmed V and J ends, which lost 4 bases and 6 bases, there was a span of 3 bases. The CDR3 consists of 11 residues. Looked up from germline, CDR1 is MNHNS and CDR2 is SASEGT. The DNA of the CDR3 is TGTGCCAGCAGTGTCTATGAAAAACTGTTTTTT. It specifies CASSVYEKLFF.

The chain links TRBV11-3 to TRBJ2-3; D may correspond to TRBD1 or TRBD2 (5 bases each). Germline V CDR1 and CDR2: SGHNT, YENEEA. V was shortened by 1 base and J by 4 bases, with 12 bases between the two germline ends. This CDR3 has 15 residues. The CDR3 spells CASSLGGRDADTQYF. CDR3 DNA sequence: TGTGCCAGCAGCTTAGGGGGCCGGGATGCAGATACGCAGTATTTT.

The chain joins TRBV7-2 to TRBJ1-2, with 7 positions matching TRBD1. This CDR3 has 14 amino acids. Unmatched junction bases numbered 6, after V lost 7 bases and J lost 1 base. Germline V gene sequence: CDR1 SGHTA, CDR2 FQGNSA. The CDR3 reads CASNRQGRNYGYTF. CDR3 DNA: TGTGCCAGCAACCGACAGGGACGTAACTATGGCTACACCTTC.

This chain connects TRBV15 to TRBJ1-3; no reliable D call. The V end was cut by 0 bases, the J end by 0 bases, with 9 bases between. Germline-derived CDR1 and CDR2 are LNHNV and YYDKDF (reference sequence). The CDR3 consists of 16 residues. Here the CDR3 reads CATSRDITLSGNTIYF. CDR3 DNA: TGTGCCACCAGCAGAGATATCACCCTCTCTGGAAACACCATATATTTT.

In this sample, this clone turned up a few times. This chain uses TRBV6-5 with TRBJ2-2; D possibly uses TRBD1 or TRBD2 (6 bases each). V lost 1 base to trimming and J lost 1 base, with 10 bases between them. Germline V CDR1 and CDR2: MNHEY, SVGAGI. The CDR3 is 16 residues long. CDR3 sequence reads: CASSYFGGRNTGELFF. The CDR3 region has the DNA TGTGCCAGCAGTTACTTTGGGGGGCGGAACACCGGGGAGCTGTTTTTT.

The V gene is TRBV4-2, the J gene TRBJ1-6, with 7 nucleotides matching TRBD1. Germline trimming cut 4 bases from V and 6 bases from J; bases unmatched to any gene: 12. CDR3 length: 17 amino acids. Germline V gene sequence: CDR1 LGHNA, CDR2 YNFKEQ. The CDR3 nucleotides are TGTGCCAGCAGCCTAGCACAGGGGTTTGATATTAATTCACCCCTCCACTTT. It encodes CASSLAQGFDINSPLHF.

V is TRBV6-1 and J is TRBJ1-6, with 8 bases aligning to TRBD1. CDR1 is MNHNS, CDR2 SASEGT, per germline. The CDR3 has 17 residues. J lost 9 bases, V lost 0 bases, and 10 bases had no gene match. The CDR3 region is CASSEARWTGRGSPLHF. CDR3 DNA: TGTGCCAGCAGTGAAGCCCGCTGGACAGGGAGAGGTTCACCCCTCCACTTT.

V and J are TRBV6-1 and TRBJ2-3; maybe TRBD1 (5 bases). Trimming removed 6 bases from V and 8 bases from J, with 15 bases in between. The CDR3 totals 13 residues. Germline CDR1 and CDR2: MNHNS and SASEGT. The CDR3 DNA reads TGTGCCAGCAGGGCACCGAGACAGCCTACGCAGTATTTT. It codes for CASRAPRQPTQYF.

The V and J genes are TRBV4-1 and TRBJ1-2; perhaps TRBD1 as D (5 bases). Deletions cut 3 bases from V and 2 bases from J, with 16 bases between. This CDR3 is 16 amino acids long. Germline V CDR1 and CDR2: MGHRA, YSYEKL. For the CDR3, the DNA is TGCGCCAGCAGCCAGGATCCAGGGTGGACGAACTATGGCTACACCTTC. Translation: CASSQDPGWTNYGYTF.

This chain uses TRBV6-4 with TRBJ2-3; D is unclear. The CDR3 runs 13 residues. The germline gives CDR1 MRHNA, CDR2 SNTAGT. V was clipped by 5 bases and J by 4 bases, with 10 bases between them. This CDR3 reads CASSLSGSDTQYF. For the CDR3, the DNA is TGTGCCAGCAGTCTATCCGGTTCAGATACGCAGTATTTT.

This clone has a single count. The chain couples TRBV9 to TRBJ2-5, with D possibly matching TRBD2 (6 bases). V gave up 3 bases and J gave up 5 bases, with 14 bases separating them. Germline V gene sequence: CDR1 SGDLS, CDR2 YYNGEE. The CDR3 is 14 amino acids. The CDR3: CASSATGTSETQYF. Written as DNA, the CDR3 is TGTGCCAGCAGCGCCACCGGGACTTCGGAGACCCAGTACTTC.

This clone has only a few counts. The V gene is TRBV18, the J gene TRBJ2-2; 10 bases agree with TRBD2. The germline gives CDR1 KGHSH, CDR2 LQKENI. V dropped 2 bases and J dropped 0; count of bases not matched to a gene: 6. The CDR3 contains 18 residues. The CDR3 spells CASSPTASGGPNTGELFF. CDR3 nucleotides: TGTGCCAGCTCACCAACGGCTAGCGGGGGCCCGAACACCGGGGAGCTGTTTTTT.

This clone was seen only a few times. The rearrangement joins TRBV29-1 to TRBJ1-2, with D tentatively TRBD1 (5 bases). This CDR3 is built from 13 residues. CDR1 is SQVTM, CDR2 ANQGSEA, per germline. The V end was cut by 4 bases, the J end by 4 bases, with 13 bases between. CDR3: CSVGQQTIYGYTF. CDR3 nucleotides: TGCAGCGTTGGACAGCAGACTATCTATGGCTACACCTTC. Complete variable domain (other parts from reference TRBV29-1 and TRBJ1-2): SAVISQKPSRDICQRGTSLTIQCQVDSQVTMMFWYRQQPGQSLTLIATANQGSEATYESGFVIDKFPISRPNLTFSTLTVSNMSPEDSSIYLCSVGQQTIYGYTFGSGTRLTVV.

The chain is built from TRBV5-4 and TRBJ2-6; D unclear. The CDR3 totals 14 residues. Trimming cost V 0 bases and J 3 bases, with 4 bases left between them. The germline CDR1 and CDR2 sequences are SGHNT and YYREEE (reference sequence). In DNA form, the CDR3 reads TGTGCCAGCAGCTTGGGTGGTGGGGCCAACGTCCTGACTTTC. Protein: CASSLGGGANVLTF.

This sequence joins TRBV4-2 and TRBJ2-7; tentative D call: TRBD2 (7 bases). From germline, CDR1 is LGHNA and CDR2 YNFKEQ. The V and J ends lost 1 base and 0 bases respectively, with 13 bases between them. The CDR3 runs 16 residues. In nucleotides, the CDR3 is TGTGCCAGCAGCCAAGTTCCGGGGGGCCTCTCCTACGAGCAGTACTTC. Protein: CASSQVPGGLSYEQYF.

A single count supports this clone. V is TRBV5-1 and J is TRBJ2-5, with D possibly being TRBD1 (5 bases). The CDR3 has 12 amino acids. V shed 6 bases and J shed 5 bases, with 11 bases lying between them. Germline-derived CDR1 and CDR2 are SGHRS and YFSETQ. DNA of the CDR3: TGCGCCAGCATGCAGGGAAGCGAGACCCAGTACTTC. It codes for CASMQGSETQYF.

CDR3 sequence (DNA): TGTGCCAGCAGCTTTGACGGCACTGAAGCTTTCTTT. Amino acid sequence: CASSFDGTEAFF. J is TRBJ1-1 and V is TRBV7-2; no clear D. Trimming removed 3 bases at V and 4 bases at J, with 6 bases between. Germline V gives CDR1 SGHTA, CDR2 FQGNSA. The CDR3 runs 12 residues.

The chain has TRBV5-6 and TRBJ1-2, with 7 bases identical to TRBD1. J gave up 7 bases and V 0 bases, and 6 bases lay outside the gene matches. CDR1 and CDR2 from the germline V gene are SGHDT and YYEEEE. CDR3 length equals 14 residues. The CDR3 region is CASSLDRGIGGYTF. The CDR3 region has the DNA TGTGCCAGCAGCTTGGACAGGGGCATAGGTGGCTACACCTTC.

The chain couples TRBV11-2 to TRBJ1-1; D remains ambiguous. CDR1 is SGHAT and CDR2 is FQNNGV in the germline V gene. V was clipped by 5 bases and J by 1 base, with 17 bases between them. This CDR3 comprises 16 residues. The CDR3 region is CASSLDHDLANTEAFF. The CDR3 DNA follows: TGTGCCAGCAGCCTCGACCACGATCTGGCGAACACTGAAGCTTTCTTT.